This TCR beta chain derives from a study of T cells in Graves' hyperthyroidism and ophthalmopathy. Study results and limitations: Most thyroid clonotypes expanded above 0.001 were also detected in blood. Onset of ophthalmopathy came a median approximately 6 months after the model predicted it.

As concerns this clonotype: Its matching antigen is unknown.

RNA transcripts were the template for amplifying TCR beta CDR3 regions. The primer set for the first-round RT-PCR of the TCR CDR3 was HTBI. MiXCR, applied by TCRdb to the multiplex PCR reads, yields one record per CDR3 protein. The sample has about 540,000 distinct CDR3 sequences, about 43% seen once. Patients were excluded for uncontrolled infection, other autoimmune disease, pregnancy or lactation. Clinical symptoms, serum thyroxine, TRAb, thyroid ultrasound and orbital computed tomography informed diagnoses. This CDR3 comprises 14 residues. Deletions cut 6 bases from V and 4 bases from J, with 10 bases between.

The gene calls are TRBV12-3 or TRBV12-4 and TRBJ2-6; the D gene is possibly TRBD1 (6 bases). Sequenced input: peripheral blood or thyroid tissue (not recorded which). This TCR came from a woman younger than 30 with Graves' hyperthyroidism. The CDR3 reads CASRTGTGANVLTF. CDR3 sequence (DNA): TGTGCCAGCAGAACCGGGACAGGGGCCAACGTCCTGACTTTC.